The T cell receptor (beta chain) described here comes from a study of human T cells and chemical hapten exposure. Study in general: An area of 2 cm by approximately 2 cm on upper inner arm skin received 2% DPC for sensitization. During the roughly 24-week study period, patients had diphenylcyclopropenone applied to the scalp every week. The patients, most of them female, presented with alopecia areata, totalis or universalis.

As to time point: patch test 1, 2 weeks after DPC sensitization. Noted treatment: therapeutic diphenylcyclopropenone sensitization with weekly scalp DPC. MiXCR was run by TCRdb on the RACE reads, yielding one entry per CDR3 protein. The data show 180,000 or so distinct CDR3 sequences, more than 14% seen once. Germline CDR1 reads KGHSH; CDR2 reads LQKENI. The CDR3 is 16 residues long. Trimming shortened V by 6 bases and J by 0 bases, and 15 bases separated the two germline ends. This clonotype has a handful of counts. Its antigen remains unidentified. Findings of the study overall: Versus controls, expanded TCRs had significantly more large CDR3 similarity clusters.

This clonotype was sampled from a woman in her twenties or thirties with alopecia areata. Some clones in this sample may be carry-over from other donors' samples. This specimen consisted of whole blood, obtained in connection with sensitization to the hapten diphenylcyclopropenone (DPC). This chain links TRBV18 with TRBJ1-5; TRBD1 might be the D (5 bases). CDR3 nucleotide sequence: TGTGCCAGCTCCGAACTAGACAGTGATAGCAATCAGCCCCAGCATTTT. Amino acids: CASSELDSDSNQPQHF.